The subject of this entry is one TCR beta chain. Its antigen is not identified. Each sample's input was 250 ng genomic DNA, about 38,000 genome equivalents. Germline assignment: CDR1 ENHRY and CDR2 SYGVKD. CDR3 length: 15 residues. Multiplex touch-down PCR amplified TRB using TRB-A and TRB-B pools in one tube. TCRdb re-analyzed the multiplex PCR reads; it lists each CDR3 protein once, without DNA. The sample holds about 2,700 distinct CDR3 sequences. The sample is drawn from a study of T cell clusters in autoimmune cytopenias. Overall study context: Per sample, median TRB depth was about 52,000 reads, yielding a median roughly 2,000 distinct clonotypes.

Study-wide points: Physiological T cell clusters of healthy donors were apparently absent in primary autoimmune cytopenia patients. No experiment has yet validated the function of the T cell clusters defined in silico. Active autoimmune hepatitis patients had about 3.3-fold fewer exclusive TRB clusters than healthy donors.

V is TRBV10-3 and J is TRBJ2-7; as DNA is missing, the TRBD1 call by TCRdb cannot be tested. The TCR sequence derives from a human donor with an autoimmune cytopenia or autoimmune hepatitis (not recorded which). The sequenced sample was peripheral blood. This CDR3 reads CAISESAKGDGEQYF.